The 17 T cell receptor beta chains given below trace back to one sample, sequenced in a study of T-cell reconstitution after alpha-beta-depleted transplantation in children. Preparation of the TCRbeta library involved a method that used unique molecular identifiers. TCRdb reprocessed the PCR reads with MiXCR, giving one entry per CDR3 protein. This sample has almost 600,000 distinct CDR3 sequences, with 27% found just once. Sequencing used PBMCs, obtained before TCRalphabeta/CD19-depleted stem cell transplant. These receptors all come from a boy in the first two years of life with Wiskott-Aldrich syndrome, due to receive a stem cell transplant.

The chain employs TRBV5-1 and TRBJ2-4; D is possibly TRBD1 (6 bases). Trimming left V 7 bases short and J 5 bases short, with 19 bases between. CDR3 length: 15 amino acids. Per germline, CDR1 SGHRS and CDR2 YFSETQ. The CDR3 region has the DNA TGCGCCAGCCGGAAGGACCCGGGACAAGAAAACATTCAGTACTTC. Residues: CASRKDPGQENIQYF.

The V gene is TRBV5-1, the J gene TRBJ2-1; unclear D gene. Germline V gives CDR1 SGHRS, CDR2 YFSETQ. V shed 4 bases and J shed 5 bases, with 19 bases lying between them. This CDR3 has 16 amino acids. The CDR3 nucleotides are TGCGCCAGCAGCGGCCTTACTATGACCCCCCACAATGAGCAGTTCTTC. It translates to CASSGLTMTPHNEQFF.

The V and J genes are TRBV21-1 and TRBJ1-5; the D call in the table, TRBD1, was not verified against the DNA. TRBV21-1 is recorded as a pseudogene. There are 11 residues in the CDR3. For the CDR3, the DNA is TGTGCCGTACGGGGGGGTCAGCCCCAGCATTTT. Translation gives CAVRGGQPQHF.

This clonotype was picked up a small number of times. The chain employs TRBV5-5 and TRBJ2-4, with D tentatively TRBD1 or TRBD2 (6 bases each). The V end was cut by 3 bases, the J end by 3 bases, with 16 bases between. CDR3 length: 16 amino acids. Germline V CDR1 and CDR2: SGHKS, YYEKEE (reference sequence). This CDR3 is CASSSRRGLGKNIQYF. CDR3 sequence (DNA): TGTGCCAGCAGCTCGAGACGGGGGCTTGGCAAAAACATTCAGTACTTC.

The J gene is TRBJ2-2, the V gene TRBV10-3, with TRBD1 matching 7 bases. The CDR3 spans 15 residues. V lost 8 bases to trimming and J lost 0 bases; unmatched junction nucleotides: 6. The germline gives CDR1 ENHRY, CDR2 SYGVKD. The CDR3, as DNA: TGTGCCATCCTAAAGACAGGGACGAACACCGGGGAGCTGTTTTTT. Its translation is CAILKTGTNTGELFF.

The rearrangement joins TRBV7-7 to TRBJ2-5; no clear D. The CDR3 extends over 14 amino acids. Germline V gene data show CDR1 as SSHAT and CDR2 as FNYEAQ (reference sequence). The V and J ends lost 2 bases and 2 bases respectively, with 9 bases between them. The CDR3 DNA is TGTGCCAGCAGCTTAACGCGTAGACAAGAGACCCAGTACTTC. It is translated as CASSLTRRQETQYF.

This clonotype was seen only a few times. The chain links TRBV5-1 to TRBJ2-1; TRBD1 matches at 8 bases. The CDR3 consists of 18 residues. V lost 3 bases and J lost 0; bases outside the gene matches: 11. CDR1 SGHRS and CDR2 YFSETQ come from the germline V gene. The CDR3 region is CASSSSTRDRRSYNEQFF. The CDR3 DNA reads TGCGCCAGCAGCTCGAGTACAAGGGACAGGCGCTCCTACAATGAGCAGTTCTTC.

The chain recombines TRBV20-1 with TRBJ2-3; no clear D gene. Trimming took 5 bases from V and 3 from J, leaving 12 bases between them. Germline CDR1 is DFQATT and CDR2 is SNEGSKA (reference sequence). The CDR3 runs 13 residues. The CDR3 loop reads CSALGFMTDTQYF. The CDR3 nucleotides are TGCAGTGCTCTGGGGTTTATGACAGATACGCAGTATTTT.

This clonotype was seen a few times. The chain uses TRBV27 and TRBJ2-5, with 9 bases matching TRBD2. This CDR3 has 16 residues. Germline CDR1 reads MNHEY; CDR2 reads SMNVEV (reference sequence). The J segment lost 5 bases and the V segment lost 5 bases, leaving 12 bases of the junction unmatched. The CDR3 region has the DNA TGTGCCAGCAGTATACAAGGACTAGCGAGGGGCGAGACCCAGTACTTC. Translation gives CASSIQGLARGETQYF.

Concerning this clonotype: It is unclear where the CDR3 begins or ends on the DNA, so no DNA is shown, and the CDR3 is as TCRdb lists it. The chain's CDR3 is CASSLAWASGSVEYF. The chain uses TRBV27 and TRBJ2-3; TRBD2 is taken as the D call from the table, unchecked against the DNA. In germline, CDR1 is MNHEY, CDR2 SMNVEV (reference sequence). A total of 15 residues make up the CDR3, ends included.

The gene calls are TRBV6-5 and TRBJ2-3; 8 nucleotides agree with TRBD1. Germline CDR1 reads MNHEY; CDR2 reads SVGAGI. V shed 2 bases, J shed 3 bases, and the junction held 4 bases outside the gene matches. The CDR3 covers 15 residues. The CDR3 protein is CASSYGQGFTDTQYF. The CDR3 coding sequence is TGTGCCAGCAGTTACGGACAGGGTTTTACAGATACGCAGTATTTT.

The J gene is TRBJ1-6, the V gene TRBV18; 8 nucleotides line up with TRBD1. The trim removed 3 bases at V and 7 bases at J, leaving 8 bases unmatched. The CDR3 has 16 amino acids. Looked up from germline, CDR1 is KGHSH and CDR2 is LQKENI. The CDR3 sequence: CASSPLGQARNSPLHF. The CDR3 DNA reads as TGTGCCAGCTCACCGTTGGGACAGGCGAGGAATTCACCCCTCCACTTT.

The rearrangement links TRBV15 to TRBJ2-1, with 9 bases lining up with TRBD2. The V gene end was trimmed by 1 base and the J gene end by 6 bases; junction bases not matched to a gene: 4. Looked up from germline, CDR1 is LNHNV and CDR2 is YYDKDF (reference sequence). The CDR3 runs to 15 residues. CDR3 loop: CATSRVLAGPNEQFF. In DNA form, the CDR3 reads TGTGCCACCAGCAGAGTACTAGCGGGCCCCAATGAGCAGTTCTTC. The variable domain in full, with the rest retrieved from reference TRBV15 and TRBJ2-1, is DAMVIQNPRYQVTQFGKPVTLSCSQTLNHNVMYWYQQKSSQAPKLLFHYYDKDFNNEADTPDNFQSRRPNTSFCFLDIRSPGLGDTAMYLCATSRVLAGPNEQFFGPGTRLTVL.

The chain couples TRBV27 to TRBJ2-1, with 8 bases matching TRBD2. V lost 7 bases, J lost 0 bases, and 11 bases stayed unmatched. CDR3 length equals 17 residues. CDR1 MNHEY and CDR2 SMNVEV come from the germline V gene (reference sequence). Here the CDR3 DNA reads TGTGCCAGCAACGGACTAGCCGACATCAACTCCTACAATGAGCAGTTCTTC. Protein product: CASNGLADINSYNEQFF.

The genes are TRBV7-8 and TRBJ1-5; D may be TRBD1 (5 bases). The length of the CDR3 is 14 residues. Trimming removed 7 bases from V and 0 bases from J, with 10 bases in between. Germline V gene lookup returns CDR1 SGHVS and CDR2 FQNEAQ. The CDR3 sequence: CASTPQDSNQPQHF. CDR3 nucleotides: TGTGCCAGCACCCCACAGGATAGCAATCAGCCCCAGCATTTT.

This clonotype has a handful of counts. The chain employs TRBV29-1 and TRBJ2-7; perhaps TRBD1 as D (5 bases). Germline-derived CDR1 and CDR2 are SQVTM and ANQGSEA. Trimming removed 5 bases from V and 2 bases from J, with 10 bases in between. The CDR3 totals 12 residues. The CDR3 sequence is CSVQGRTYEQYF. The CDR3 region has the DNA TGCAGCGTTCAGGGCAGGACCTACGAGCAGTACTTC.

CDR3 residues: CASSRVLNEQFF. Here the CDR3 DNA reads TGCGCCAGCAGTCGGGTCCTCAATGAGCAGTTCTTC. The rearrangement uses TRBV5-1 and TRBJ2-1; D unclear. V was trimmed by 5 bases and J by 6 bases, leaving 9 bases between them. The CDR3 consists of 12 residues. The V gene's germline CDR1 is SGHRS and CDR2 YFSETQ.